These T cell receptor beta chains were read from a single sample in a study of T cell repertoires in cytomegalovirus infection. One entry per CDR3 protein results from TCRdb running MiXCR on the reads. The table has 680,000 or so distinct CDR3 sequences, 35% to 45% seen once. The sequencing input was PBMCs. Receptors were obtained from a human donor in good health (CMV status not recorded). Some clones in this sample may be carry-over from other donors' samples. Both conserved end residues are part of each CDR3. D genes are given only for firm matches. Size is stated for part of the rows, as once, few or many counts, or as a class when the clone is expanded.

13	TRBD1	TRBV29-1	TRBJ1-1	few	CLYTGGANTEAFF	TGTCTATATACAGGGGGCGCCAACACTGAAGCTTTCTTT
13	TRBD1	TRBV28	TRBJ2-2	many	CASKTGGTGELFF	TGTGCCAGTAAGACAGGGGGGACCGGGGAGCTGTTTTTT
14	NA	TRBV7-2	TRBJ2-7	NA	CAIRLLGTIYDQYF	TGTGCCATCAGATTGCTCGGGACGATCTACGATCAGTACTTC
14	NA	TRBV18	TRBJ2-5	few	CASSPPPGKETQYF	TGTGCCAGCTCACCACCGCCAGGGAAAGAGACCCAGTACTTC
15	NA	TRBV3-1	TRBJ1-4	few	CASSQDWEDNEKLFF	TGTGCCAGCAGCCAAGACTGGGAAGATAATGAAAAACTGTTTTTT
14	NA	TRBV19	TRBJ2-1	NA	CASGFAARYNEQFF	TGTGCCAGTGGTTTTGCAGCCCGTTACAATGAGCAGTTCTTC
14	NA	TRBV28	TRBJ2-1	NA	CASTPPLSYNEQFF	TGTGCCAGCACCCCTCCTTTGTCCTACAATGAGCAGTTCTTC
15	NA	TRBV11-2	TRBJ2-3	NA	CASSPGVTVTDTQYF	TGTGCCAGCAGCCCCGGGGTGACAGTCACAGATACGCAGTATTTT
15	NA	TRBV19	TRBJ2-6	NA	CASSVRGKGANVLTF	TGTGCCAGTAGTGTGAGGGGGAAGGGGGCCAACGTCCTGACTTTC
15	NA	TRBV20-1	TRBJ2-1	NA	CSARDRGHQTHEQFF	TGCAGTGCTAGAGATCGGGGACACCAAACCCATGAGCAGTTCTTC
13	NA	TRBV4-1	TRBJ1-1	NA	CASSQSGVTEAFF	TGCGCCAGCAGCCAATCTGGGGTCACTGAAGCTTTCTTT
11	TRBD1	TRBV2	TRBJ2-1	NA	CASSEVQGTFF	TGTGCCAGCAGTGAAGTACAGGGGACGTTCTTC
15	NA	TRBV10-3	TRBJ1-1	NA	CAISESVGMNTEAFF	TGTGCCATCAGTGAGTCGGTGGGTATGAACACTGAAGCTTTCTTT
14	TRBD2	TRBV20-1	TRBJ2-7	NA	CSARLAGGLYEQYF	TGCAGTGCTAGGTTAGCGGGAGGCCTCTACGAGCAGTACTTC
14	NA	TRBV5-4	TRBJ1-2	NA	CASSLDYGDNGYTF	TGTGCCAGCAGCTTGGACTACGGAGATAATGGCTACACCTTC
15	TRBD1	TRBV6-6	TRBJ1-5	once	CASSQDRGGSQPQHF	TGTGCCAGCAGCCAGGACAGGGGAGGCAGTCAGCCCCAGCATTTT
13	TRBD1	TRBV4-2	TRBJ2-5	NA	CASSQDRGQTQYF	TGTGCCAGCAGCCAAGACAGGGGGCAGACCCAGTACTTC
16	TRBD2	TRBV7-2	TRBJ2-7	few	CASSLSSGSSSGEQYF	TGTGCCAGCAGCTTATCTAGCGGGAGTTCCTCGGGAGAGCAGTACTTC
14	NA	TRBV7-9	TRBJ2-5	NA	CASSVETDRETQYF	TGTGCCAGCAGCGTAGAGACGGATAGAGAGACCCAGTACTTC
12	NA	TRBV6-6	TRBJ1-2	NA	CASSTSSYGYTF	TGTGCCAGCAGTACCTCCAGCTATGGCTACACCTTC
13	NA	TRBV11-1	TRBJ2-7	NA	CASSYGQSCEQYF	TGTGCCAGCAGCTATGGACAGTCCTGCGAGCAGTACTTC
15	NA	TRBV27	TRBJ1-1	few	CASIRGGPVNTEAFF	TGTGCCAGCATCCGGGGGGGGCCCGTGAACACTGAAGCTTTCTTT
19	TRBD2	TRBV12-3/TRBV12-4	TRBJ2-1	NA	CASSLSSPGLTSGRAGQFF	TGTGCCAGCAGTTTAAGCTCCCCAGGATTGACTAGCGGGAGGGCCGGGCAGTTCTTC
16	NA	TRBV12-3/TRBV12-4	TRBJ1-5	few	CASSRQGVVSNQPQHF	TGTGCCAGCAGTCGGCAGGGTGTCGTTAGCAATCAGCCCCAGCATTTT
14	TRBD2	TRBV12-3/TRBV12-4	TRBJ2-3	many	CASSTGGAVDTQYF	TGTGCCAGCAGTACCGGGGGGGCCGTAGATACGCAGTATTTT
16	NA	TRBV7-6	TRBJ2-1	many	CASSLGTASSYNEQFF	TGTGCCAGCAGCTTAGGGACCGCATCTTCCTACAATGAGCAGTTCTTC
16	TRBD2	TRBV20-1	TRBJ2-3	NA	CSARDPSGGAPDTQYF	TGCAGTGCTAGAGACCCTAGCGGGGGGGCGCCAGATACGCAGTATTTT
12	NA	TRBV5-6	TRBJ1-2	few	CASSPGDGGYTF	TGTGCCAGCAGCCCAGGGGACGGTGGCTACACCTTC
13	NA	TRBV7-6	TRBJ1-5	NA	CASSLARGGPQHF	TGTGCCAGCAGCTTAGCGCGCGGTGGGCCCCAGCATTTT
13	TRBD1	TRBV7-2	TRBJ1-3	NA	CASSRGQGNTIYF	TGTGCCAGCAGCCGGGGACAGGGAAACACCATATATTTT
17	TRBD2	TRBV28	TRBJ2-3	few	CASTLVVGRGDTDTQYF	TGTGCCAGCACCCTGGTTGTAGGGCGGGGGGACACAGATACGCAGTATTTT
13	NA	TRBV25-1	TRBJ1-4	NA	CANPDGRDEKLFF	TGTGCCAACCCGGACGGTCGAGATGAAAAACTGTTTTTT
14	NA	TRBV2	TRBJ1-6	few	CASSEAFPGSPLHF	TGTGCCAGCAGTGAAGCGTTCCCGGGTTCACCCCTCCACTTT
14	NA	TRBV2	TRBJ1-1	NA	CASSDIGSNTEAFF	TGTGCCAGCAGTGACATAGGGTCGAACACTGAAGCTTTCTTT
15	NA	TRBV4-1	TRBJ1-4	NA	CASSPPGHTNEKLFF	TGCGCCAGCAGCCCGCCAGGGCACACTAATGAAAAACTGTTTTTT
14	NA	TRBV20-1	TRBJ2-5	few	CSAVQWGGRETQYF	TGCAGTGCTGTCCAGTGGGGAGGCCGAGAGACCCAGTACTTC
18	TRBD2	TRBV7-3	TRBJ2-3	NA	CASSPRTSGGSVTDTQYF	TGTGCCAGCAGCCCCCGCACTAGCGGGGGGTCCGTCACAGATACGCAGTATTTT
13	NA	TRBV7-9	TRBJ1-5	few	CASSLAAGQPQHF	TGTGCCAGCAGCTTAGCAGCCGGCCAGCCCCAGCATTTT
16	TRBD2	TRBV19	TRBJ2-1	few	CASSILAGGLYNEQFF	TGTGCCAGTAGTATACTGGCGGGAGGACTCTACAATGAGCAGTTCTTC
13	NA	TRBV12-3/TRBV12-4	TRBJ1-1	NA	CASSRTEKLAAFF	TGTGCCAGCAGCCGTACTGAGAAATTGGCAGCTTTCTTT
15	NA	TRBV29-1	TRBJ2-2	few	CSVSQPREWGGELFF	TGCAGCGTTTCCCAACCTAGGGAATGGGGCGGGGAGCTGTTTTTT
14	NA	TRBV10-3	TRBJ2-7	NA	CAIAKGGRDYEQYF	TGTGCCATCGCGAAGGGGGGCCGAGACTACGAGCAGTACTTC
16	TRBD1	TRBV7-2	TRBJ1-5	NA	CASSLSTGGSDQPQHF	TGTGCCAGCAGCTTATCGACAGGGGGAAGCGATCAGCCCCAGCATTTT